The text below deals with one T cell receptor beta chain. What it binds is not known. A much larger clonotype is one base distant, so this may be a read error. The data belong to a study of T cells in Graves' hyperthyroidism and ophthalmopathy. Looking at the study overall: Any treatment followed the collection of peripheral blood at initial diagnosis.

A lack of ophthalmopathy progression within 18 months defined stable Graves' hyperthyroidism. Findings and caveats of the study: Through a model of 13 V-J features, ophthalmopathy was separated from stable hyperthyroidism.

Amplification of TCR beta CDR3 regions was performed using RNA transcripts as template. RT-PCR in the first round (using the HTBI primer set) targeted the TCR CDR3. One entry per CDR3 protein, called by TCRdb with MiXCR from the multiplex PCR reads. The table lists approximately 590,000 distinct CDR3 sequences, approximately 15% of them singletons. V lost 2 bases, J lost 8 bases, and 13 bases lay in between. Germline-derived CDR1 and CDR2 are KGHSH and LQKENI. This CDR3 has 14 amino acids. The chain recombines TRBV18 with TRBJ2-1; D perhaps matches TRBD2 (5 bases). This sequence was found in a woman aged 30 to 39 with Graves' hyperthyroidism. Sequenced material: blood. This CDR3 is CASSPAASLDEQFF. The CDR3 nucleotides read TGTGCCAGCTCACCAGCGGCTAGCTTAGATGAGCAGTTCTTC.